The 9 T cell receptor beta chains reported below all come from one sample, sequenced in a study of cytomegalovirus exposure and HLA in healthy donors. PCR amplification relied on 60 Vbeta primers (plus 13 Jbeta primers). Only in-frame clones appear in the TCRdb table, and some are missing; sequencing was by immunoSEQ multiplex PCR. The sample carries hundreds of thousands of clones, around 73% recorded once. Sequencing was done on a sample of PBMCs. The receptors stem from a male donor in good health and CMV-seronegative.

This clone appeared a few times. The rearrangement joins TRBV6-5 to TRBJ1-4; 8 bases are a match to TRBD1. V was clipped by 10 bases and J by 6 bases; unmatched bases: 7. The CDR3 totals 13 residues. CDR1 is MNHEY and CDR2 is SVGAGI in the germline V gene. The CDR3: CATRDRIHEKLFF. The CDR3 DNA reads TGTGCCACCAGGGACAGGATCCATGAAAAACTGTTTTTT.

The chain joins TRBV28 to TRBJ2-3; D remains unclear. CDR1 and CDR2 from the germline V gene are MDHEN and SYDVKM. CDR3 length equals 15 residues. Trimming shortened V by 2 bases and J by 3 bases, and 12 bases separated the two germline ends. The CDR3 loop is CASSLRGTPTDTQYF. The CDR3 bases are TGTGCCAGCAGTTTAAGAGGTACACCTACAGATACGCAGTATTTT.

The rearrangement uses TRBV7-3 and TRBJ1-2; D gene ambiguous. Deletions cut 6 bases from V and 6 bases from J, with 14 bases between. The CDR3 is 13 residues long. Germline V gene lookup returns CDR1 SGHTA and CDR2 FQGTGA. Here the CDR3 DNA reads TGTGCCAGCAGGCTTAGTTCCACCCATGGCTACACCTTC. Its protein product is CASRLSSTHGYTF.

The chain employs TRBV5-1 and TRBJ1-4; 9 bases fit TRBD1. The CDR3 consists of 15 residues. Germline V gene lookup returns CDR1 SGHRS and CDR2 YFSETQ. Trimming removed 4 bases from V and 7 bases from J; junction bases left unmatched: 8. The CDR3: CASSPAGTGSEKLFF. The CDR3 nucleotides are TGCGCCAGCAGCCCAGCCGGGACAGGGAGTGAAAAACTGTTTTTT.

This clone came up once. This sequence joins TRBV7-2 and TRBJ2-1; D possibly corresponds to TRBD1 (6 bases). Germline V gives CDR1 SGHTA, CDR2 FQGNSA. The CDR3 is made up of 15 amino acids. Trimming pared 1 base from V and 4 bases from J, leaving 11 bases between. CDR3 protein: CASSLGGQGYNEQFF. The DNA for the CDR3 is TGTGCCAGCAGCTTAGGGGGGCAGGGGTACAATGAGCAGTTCTTC.

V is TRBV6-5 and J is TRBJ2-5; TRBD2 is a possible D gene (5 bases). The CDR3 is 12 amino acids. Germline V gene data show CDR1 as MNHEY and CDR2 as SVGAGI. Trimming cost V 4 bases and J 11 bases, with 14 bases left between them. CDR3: CASSSPTREQYF. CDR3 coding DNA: TGTGCCAGCAGTTCCCCTACGAGGGAACAGTACTTC.

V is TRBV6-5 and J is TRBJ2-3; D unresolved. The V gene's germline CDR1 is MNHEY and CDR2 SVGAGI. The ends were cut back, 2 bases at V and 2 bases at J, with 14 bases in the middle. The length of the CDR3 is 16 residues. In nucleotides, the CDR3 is TGTGCCAGCAGTTACATCCCCCAGTCATTCACAGATACGCAGTATTTT. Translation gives CASSYIPQSFTDTQYF.

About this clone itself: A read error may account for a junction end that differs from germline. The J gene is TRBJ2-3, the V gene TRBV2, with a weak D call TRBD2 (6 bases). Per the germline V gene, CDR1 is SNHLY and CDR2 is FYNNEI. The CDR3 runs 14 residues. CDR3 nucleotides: TGTGCCAGCAGTGAACTAACTAGCATAGATACGCAGTATTTT. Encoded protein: CASSELTSIDTQYF.

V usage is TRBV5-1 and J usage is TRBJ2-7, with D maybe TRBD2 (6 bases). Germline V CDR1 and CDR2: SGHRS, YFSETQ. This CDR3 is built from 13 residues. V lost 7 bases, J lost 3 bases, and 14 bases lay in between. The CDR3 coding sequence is TGCGCCAGCCGCACACCCGGGGGCTACGAGCAGTACTTC. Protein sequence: CASRTPGGYEQYF. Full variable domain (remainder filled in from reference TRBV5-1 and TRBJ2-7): KAGVTQTPRYLIKTRGQQVTLSCSPISGHRSVSWYQQTPGQGLQFLFEYFSETQRNKGNFPGRFSGRQFSNSRSEMNVSTLELGDSALYLCASRTPGGYEQYFGPGTRLTVT.